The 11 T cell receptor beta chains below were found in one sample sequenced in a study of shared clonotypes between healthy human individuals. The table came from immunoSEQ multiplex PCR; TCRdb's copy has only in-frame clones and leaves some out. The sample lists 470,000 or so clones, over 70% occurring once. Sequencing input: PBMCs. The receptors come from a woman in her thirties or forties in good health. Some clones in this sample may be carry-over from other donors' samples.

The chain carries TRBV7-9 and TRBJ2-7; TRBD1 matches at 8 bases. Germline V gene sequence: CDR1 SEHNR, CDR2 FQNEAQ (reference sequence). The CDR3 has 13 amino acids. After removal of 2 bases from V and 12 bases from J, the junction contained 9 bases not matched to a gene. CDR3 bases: TGTGCCAGCAGCTTATTGGACAGGGACATTTGGTACTTC. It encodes CASSLLDRDIWYF.

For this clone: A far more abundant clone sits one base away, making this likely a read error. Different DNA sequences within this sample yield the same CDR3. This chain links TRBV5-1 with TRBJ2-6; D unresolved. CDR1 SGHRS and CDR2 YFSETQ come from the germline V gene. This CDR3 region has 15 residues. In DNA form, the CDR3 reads TGCGCCAGCAGCTTGATAGGCTCTGGTGCCAACGTCCTGACTTTC. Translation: CASSLIGSGANVLTF.

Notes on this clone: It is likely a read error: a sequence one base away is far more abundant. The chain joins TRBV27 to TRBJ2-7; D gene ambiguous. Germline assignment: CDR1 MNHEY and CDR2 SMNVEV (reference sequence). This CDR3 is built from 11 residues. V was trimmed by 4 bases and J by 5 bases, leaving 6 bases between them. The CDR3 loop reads CASSSGHEQYF. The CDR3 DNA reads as TGTGCCAGCAGTTCGGGCCACGAGCAGTACTTC.

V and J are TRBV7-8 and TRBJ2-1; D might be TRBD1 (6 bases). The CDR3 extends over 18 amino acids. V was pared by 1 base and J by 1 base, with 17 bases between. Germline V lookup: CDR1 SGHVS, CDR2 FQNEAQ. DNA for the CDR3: TGTGCCAGCAGCTTAGAATCGAGGGGGTGGTTTTCCTACAATGAGCAGTTCTTC. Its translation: CASSLESRGWFSYNEQFF.

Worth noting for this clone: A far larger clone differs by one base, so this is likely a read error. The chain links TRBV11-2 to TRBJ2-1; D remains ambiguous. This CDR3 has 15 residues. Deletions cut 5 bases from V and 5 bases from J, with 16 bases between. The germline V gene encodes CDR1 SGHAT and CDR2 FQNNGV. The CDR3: CASSPLKGKDNEQFF. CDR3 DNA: TGTGCCAGCAGCCCTCTCAAGGGAAAGGACAATGAGCAGTTCTTC.

DNA of the CDR3: TGTGCCAGCAGCACACTACAGGGCGGGGGAGAGACCCAGTACTTC. Its translation is CASSTLQGGGETQYF. The rearrangement links TRBV28 to TRBJ2-5; D is possibly TRBD2 (7 bases). Germline lookup yields CDR1 MDHEN and CDR2 SYDVKM. The ends were cut back, 6 bases at V and 4 bases at J, with 18 bases in the middle. The CDR3 contains 15 residues.

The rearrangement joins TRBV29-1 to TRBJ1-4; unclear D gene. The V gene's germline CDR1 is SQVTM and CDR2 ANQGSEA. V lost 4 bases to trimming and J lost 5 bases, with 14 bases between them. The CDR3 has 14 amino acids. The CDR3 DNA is TGCAGCGTTGTCGTCTCGGGCACAAATGAAAAACTGTTTTTT. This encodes CSVVVSGTNEKLFF.

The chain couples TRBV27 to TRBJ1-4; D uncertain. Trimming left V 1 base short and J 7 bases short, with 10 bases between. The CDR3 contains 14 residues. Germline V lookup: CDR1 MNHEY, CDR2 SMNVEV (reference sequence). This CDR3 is CASSLYSRGEKLFF. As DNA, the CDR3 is TGTGCCAGCAGTTTATACAGTAGAGGTGAAAAACTGTTTTTT.

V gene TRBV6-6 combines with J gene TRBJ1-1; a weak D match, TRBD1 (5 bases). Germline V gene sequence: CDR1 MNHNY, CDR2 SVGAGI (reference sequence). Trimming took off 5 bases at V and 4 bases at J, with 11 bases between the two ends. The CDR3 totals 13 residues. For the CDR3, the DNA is TGTGCCAGCAGTCAGCAGGGTCTCACTGAAGCTTTCTTT. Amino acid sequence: CASSQQGLTEAFF.

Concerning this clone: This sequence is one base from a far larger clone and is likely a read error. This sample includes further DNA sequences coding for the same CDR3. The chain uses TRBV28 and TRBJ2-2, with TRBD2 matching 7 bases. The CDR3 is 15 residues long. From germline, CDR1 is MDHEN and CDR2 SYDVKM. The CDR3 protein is CASRGGDLNTGELFF. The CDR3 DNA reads TGTGCCAGCAGGGGAGGGGATTTGAACACCGGAGAGCTGTTTTTT. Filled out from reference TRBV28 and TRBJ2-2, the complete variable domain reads DVKVTQSSRYLVKRTGEKVFLECVQDMDHENMFWYRQDPGLGLRLIYFSYDVKMKEKGDIPEGYSVSREKKERFSLILESASTNQTSMYLCASRGGDLNTGELFFGEGSRLTVL.

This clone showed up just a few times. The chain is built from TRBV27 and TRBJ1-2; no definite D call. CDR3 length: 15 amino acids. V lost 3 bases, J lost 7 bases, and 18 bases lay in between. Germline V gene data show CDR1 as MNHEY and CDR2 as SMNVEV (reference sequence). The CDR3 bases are TGTGCCAGCAGTTTTAATACGGCGTCCAGGAGTGGCTACACCTTC. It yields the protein CASSFNTASRSGYTF.